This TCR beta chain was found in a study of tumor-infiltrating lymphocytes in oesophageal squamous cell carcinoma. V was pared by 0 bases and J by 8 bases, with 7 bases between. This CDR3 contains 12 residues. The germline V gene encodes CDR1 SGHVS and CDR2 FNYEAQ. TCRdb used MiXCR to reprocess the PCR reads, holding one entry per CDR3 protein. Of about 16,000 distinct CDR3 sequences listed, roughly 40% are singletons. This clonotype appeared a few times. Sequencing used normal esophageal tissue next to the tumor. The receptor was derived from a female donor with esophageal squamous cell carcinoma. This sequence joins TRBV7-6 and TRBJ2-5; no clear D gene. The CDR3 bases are TGTGCCAGCAGCTTAGCGCATGTCACCCAGTACTTC. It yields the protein CASSLAHVTQYF.